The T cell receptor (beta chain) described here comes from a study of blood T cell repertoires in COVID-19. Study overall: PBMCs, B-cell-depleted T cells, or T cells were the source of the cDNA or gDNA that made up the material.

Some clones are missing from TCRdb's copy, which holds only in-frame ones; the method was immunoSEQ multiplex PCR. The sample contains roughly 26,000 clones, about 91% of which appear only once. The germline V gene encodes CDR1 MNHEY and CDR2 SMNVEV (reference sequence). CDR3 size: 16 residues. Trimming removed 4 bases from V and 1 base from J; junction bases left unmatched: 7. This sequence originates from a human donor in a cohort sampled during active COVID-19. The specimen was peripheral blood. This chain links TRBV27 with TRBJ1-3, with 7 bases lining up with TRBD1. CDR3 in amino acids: CASSSTTGASGNTIYF. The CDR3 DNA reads TGTGCCAGCAGTTCTACCACAGGGGCTTCTGGAAACACCATATATTTT.